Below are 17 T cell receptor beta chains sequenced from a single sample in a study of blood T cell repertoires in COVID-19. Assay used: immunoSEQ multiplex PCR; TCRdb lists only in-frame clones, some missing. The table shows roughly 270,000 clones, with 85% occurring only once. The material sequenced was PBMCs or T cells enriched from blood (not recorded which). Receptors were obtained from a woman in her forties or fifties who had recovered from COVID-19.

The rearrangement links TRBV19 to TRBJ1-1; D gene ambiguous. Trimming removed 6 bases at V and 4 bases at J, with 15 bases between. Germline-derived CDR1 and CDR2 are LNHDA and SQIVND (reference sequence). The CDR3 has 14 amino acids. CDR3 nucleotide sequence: TGTGCCAGTAGACAGACCTCGACCCGCACTGAAGCTTTCTTT. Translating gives CASRQTSTRTEAFF. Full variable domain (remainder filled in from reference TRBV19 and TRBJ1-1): DGGITQSPKYLFRKEGQNVTLSCEQNLNHDAMYWYRQDPGQGLRLIYYSQIVNDFQKGDIAEGYSVSREKKESFPLTVTSAQKNPTAFYLCASRQTSTRTEAFFGQGTRLTVV.

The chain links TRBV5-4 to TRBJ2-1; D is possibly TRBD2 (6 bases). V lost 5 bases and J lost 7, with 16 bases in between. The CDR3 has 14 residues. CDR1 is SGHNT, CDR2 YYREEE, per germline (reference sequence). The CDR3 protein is CASRVEEGSNEQFF. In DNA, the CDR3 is TGTGCCAGCAGGGTGGAGGAGGGGTCAAATGAGCAGTTCTTC.

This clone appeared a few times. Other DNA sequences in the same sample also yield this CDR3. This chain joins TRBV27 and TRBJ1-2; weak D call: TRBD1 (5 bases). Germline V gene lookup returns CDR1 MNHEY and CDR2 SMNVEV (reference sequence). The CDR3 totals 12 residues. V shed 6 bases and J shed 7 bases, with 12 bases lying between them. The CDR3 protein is CASSAGRGGYTF. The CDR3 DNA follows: TGTGCCAGCAGCGCAGGGAGGGGTGGCTACACCTTC.

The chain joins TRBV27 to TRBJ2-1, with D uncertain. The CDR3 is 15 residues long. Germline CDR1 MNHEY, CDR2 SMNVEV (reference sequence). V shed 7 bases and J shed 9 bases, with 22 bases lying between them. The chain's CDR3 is CASNSLPAGSREQFF. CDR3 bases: TGTGCCAGCAACTCACTCCCAGCAGGTTCACGTGAGCAGTTCTTC.

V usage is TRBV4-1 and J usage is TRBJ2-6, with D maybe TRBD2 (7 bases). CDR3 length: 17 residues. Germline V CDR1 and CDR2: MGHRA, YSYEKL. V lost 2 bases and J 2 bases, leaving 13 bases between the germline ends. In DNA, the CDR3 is TGCGCCAGCAGCCAAAGTTACGGGGGGCCTGGGGCCAACGTCCTGACTTTC. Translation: CASSQSYGGPGANVLTF.

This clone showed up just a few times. The CDR3 DNA sequence: TGTGCCAGCAGCCACCCCTGGGAGACAGGATTTAATGAGCAGTTCTTC. The encoded protein is CASSHPWETGFNEQFF. The V gene is TRBV4-2, the J gene TRBJ2-1, with D maybe TRBD1 (6 bases). Germline loops: CDR1 LGHNA, CDR2 YNFKEQ. This CDR3 comprises 16 residues. With 3 bases removed from V and 7 bases from J, the gap between germline ends came to 19 bases.

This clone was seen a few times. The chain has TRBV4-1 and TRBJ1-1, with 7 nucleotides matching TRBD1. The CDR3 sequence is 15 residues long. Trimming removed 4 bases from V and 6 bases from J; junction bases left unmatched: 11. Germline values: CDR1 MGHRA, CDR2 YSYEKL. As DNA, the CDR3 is TGCGCCAGCAGCCGAGGAGACAGGGTTGAGGCTGAAGCTTTCTTT. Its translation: CASSRGDRVEAEAFF.

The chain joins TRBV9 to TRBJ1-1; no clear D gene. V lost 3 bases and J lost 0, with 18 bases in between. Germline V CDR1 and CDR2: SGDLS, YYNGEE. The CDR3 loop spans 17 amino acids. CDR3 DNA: TGTGCCAGCAGCGCGGACTTCCGTCAGTCAATGAACACTGAAGCTTTCTTT. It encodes CASSADFRQSMNTEAFF.

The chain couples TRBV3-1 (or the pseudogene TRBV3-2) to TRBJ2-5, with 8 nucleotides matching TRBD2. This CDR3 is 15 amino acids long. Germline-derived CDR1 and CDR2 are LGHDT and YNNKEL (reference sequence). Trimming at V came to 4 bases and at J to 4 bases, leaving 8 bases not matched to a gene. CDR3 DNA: TGTGCCAGCAGCCTTTCTCGGGGGGGCAGAGAGACCCAGTACTTC. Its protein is CASSLSRGGRETQYF.

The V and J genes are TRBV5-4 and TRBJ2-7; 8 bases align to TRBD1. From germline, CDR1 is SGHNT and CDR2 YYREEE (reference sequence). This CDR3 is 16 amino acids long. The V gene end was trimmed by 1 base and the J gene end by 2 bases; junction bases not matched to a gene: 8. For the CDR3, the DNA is TGTGCCAGCAGCTTGAGTGATGGGACAGGCCCCTACGAGCAGTACTTC. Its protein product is CASSLSDGTGPYEQYF.

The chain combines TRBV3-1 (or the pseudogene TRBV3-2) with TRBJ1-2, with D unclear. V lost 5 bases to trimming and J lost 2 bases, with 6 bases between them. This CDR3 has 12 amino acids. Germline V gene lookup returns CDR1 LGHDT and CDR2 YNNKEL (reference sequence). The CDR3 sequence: CASSILNYGYTF. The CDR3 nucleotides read TGTGCCAGCAGCATCTTGAACTATGGCTACACCTTC.

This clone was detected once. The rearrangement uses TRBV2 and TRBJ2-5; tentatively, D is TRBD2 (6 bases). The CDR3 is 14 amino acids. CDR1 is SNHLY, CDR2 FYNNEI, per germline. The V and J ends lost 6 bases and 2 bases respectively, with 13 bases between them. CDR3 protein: CASSSTRGQETQYF. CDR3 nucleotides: TGTGCCAGCAGCTCGACTAGAGGGCAAGAGACCCAGTACTTC.

CDR3 nucleotides: TGCGCCAGCAGCCAAGTGCATACTAGCGGGGGGCCACAAGATACGCAGTATTTT. Translation gives CASSQVHTSGGPQDTQYF. The chain combines TRBV4-3 with TRBJ2-3, with 12 nucleotides matching TRBD2. This CDR3 is 18 amino acids long. Trimming removed 1 base from V and 5 bases from J; junction bases left unmatched: 10. From germline, CDR1 is LGHNA and CDR2 YSLEER.

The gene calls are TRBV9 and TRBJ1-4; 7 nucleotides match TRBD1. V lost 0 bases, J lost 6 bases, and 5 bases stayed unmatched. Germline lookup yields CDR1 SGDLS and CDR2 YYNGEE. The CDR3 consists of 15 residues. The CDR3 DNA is TGTGCCAGCAGCGTAGGGGACAGTATGCATGAAAAACTGTTTTTT. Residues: CASSVGDSMHEKLFF.

CDR3 DNA: TGCGCCAGCAGCGGAGGGAGGATTTGGCAAGAGACCCAGTACTTC. Residues: CASSGGRIWQETQYF. This rearrangement joins TRBV5-1 to TRBJ2-5, with D perhaps matching TRBD2 (6 bases). Germline assignment: CDR1 SGHRS and CDR2 YFSETQ. CDR3 size: 15 residues. The V gene lost 4 bases and the J gene lost 2 bases, with 15 bases spanning the gap.

The CDR3 coding sequence is TGTGCCAGCAGCTGGGCTAGCGGCTACAATGAGCAGTTCTTC. It yields the protein CASSWASGYNEQFF. The V call is TRBV5-4, the J call TRBJ2-1, with TRBD2 identical over 7 bases. The CDR3 spans 14 residues. Trimming cost V 3 bases and J 3 bases; bases outside gene matches: 3. Germline lookup yields CDR1 SGHNT and CDR2 YYREEE (reference sequence). Drawing the rest from reference TRBV5-4 and TRBJ2-1, the complete variable domain is ETGVTQSPTHLIKTRGQQVTLRCSSQSGHNTVSWYQQALGQGPQFIFQYYREEENGRGNFPPRFSGLQFPNYSSELNVNALELDDSALYLCASSWASGYNEQFFGPGTRLTVL.

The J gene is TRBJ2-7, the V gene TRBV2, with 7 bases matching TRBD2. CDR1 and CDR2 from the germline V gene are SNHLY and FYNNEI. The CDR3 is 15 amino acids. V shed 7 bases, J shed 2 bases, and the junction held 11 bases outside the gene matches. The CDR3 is CASKLLASEPYEQYF. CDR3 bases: TGTGCCAGCAAGCTACTAGCGTCGGAACCCTACGAGCAGTACTTC.